A selection of T cell receptor beta chains follows, all from one sample in a study of T cells after yellow fever vaccination. Each CDR3 protein gets one entry after TCRdb re-called the 5' RACE reads with MiXCR. The sample yields approximately 300,000 distinct CDR3 sequences, approximately 7% seen once. The sequencing here drew on PBMCs, taken around 45 days after the first yellow fever vaccination. Receptors were obtained from a man between 18 and 35 years old who received the YFV17D yellow fever vaccine. The CDR3 runs from the conserved cysteine through the conserved F or W. The order of the fields is D gene, clone size, V gene, J gene, CDR3 DNA, CDR3 protein. D genes are given only for firm matches. Rows may omit the clone size; those that give it use once, few, many or a size class.

d_gene: TRBD2
abundance: few
v_gene: TRBV5-1
j_gene: TRBJ2-1
CDR3nt: TGCGCCAGCAAAACTAGCGGGGGAGCCGCTTACAATGAGCAGTTCTTC
CDR3aa: CASKTSGGAAYNEQFF

d_gene: -
abundance: many
v_gene: TRBV29-1
j_gene: TRBJ2-3
CDR3nt: TGCAGCGTTGGGGGAGGATCGGGACAAACCACCACAGATACGCAGTATTTT
CDR3aa: CSVGGGSGQTTTDTQYF

d_gene: TRBD1
abundance: once
v_gene: TRBV5-1
j_gene: TRBJ2-2
CDR3nt: TGCGCCAGCAGCTTGGCTGTGGGACAGGGGAAGGACAGGGAGCTGTTTTTT
CDR3aa: CASSLAVGQGKDRELFF

d_gene: TRBD2
abundance: many
v_gene: TRBV7-2
j_gene: TRBJ2-3
CDR3nt: TGTGCCAGCAGCCAAGCGGGAAGCGGGGGGGATACGCAGTATTTT
CDR3aa: CASSQAGSGGDTQYF

d_gene: -
abundance: -
v_gene: TRBV20-1
j_gene: TRBJ2-5
CDR3nt: TGCAGTGCTAGAGATGGGGATACCGGAAGGGAGACCCAGTACTTC
CDR3aa: CSARDGDTGRETQYF

d_gene: -
abundance: few
v_gene: TRBV6-5
j_gene: TRBJ2-3
CDR3nt: TGTGCCAGCAGCTTACTAGCAGATAGCACAGATACGCAGTATTTT
CDR3aa: CASSLLADSTDTQYF

d_gene: -
abundance: few
v_gene: TRBV7-8
j_gene: TRBJ2-7
CDR3nt: TGTGCCAGCAGCTTACGCCGACAGTACTACGAGCAGTACTTC
CDR3aa: CASSLRRQYYEQYF

d_gene: TRBD2
abundance: few
v_gene: TRBV20-1
j_gene: TRBJ2-3
CDR3nt: TGCAGTGCTAGAGGTCCCGATAGCGGGGGCACAGATACGCAGTATTTT
CDR3aa: CSARGPDSGGTDTQYF

d_gene: -
abundance: few
v_gene: TRBV5-1
j_gene: TRBJ1-1
CDR3nt: TGCGCCAGCAGCTCGCATACAAGTACGACTGAAGCTTTCTTT
CDR3aa: CASSSHTSTTEAFF

d_gene: -
abundance: few
v_gene: TRBV4-1
j_gene: TRBJ2-1
CDR3nt: TGCGCCAGCAGCCAAAGCGGACACCAATACAATGAGCAGTTCTTC
CDR3aa: CASSQSGHQYNEQFF

d_gene: TRBD2
abundance: -
v_gene: TRBV7-8
j_gene: TRBJ2-3
CDR3nt: TGTGCCAGCAGCAACACCGGGACTAGGAGCACAGATACGCAGTATTTT
CDR3aa: CASSNTGTRSTDTQYF

d_gene: TRBD1
abundance: many
v_gene: TRBV5-1
j_gene: TRBJ2-5
CDR3nt: TGCGCCAGCAGCGTGGGACAGGGGAGCGAGACCCAGTACTTC
CDR3aa: CASSVGQGSETQYF

d_gene: TRBD1
abundance: few
v_gene: TRBV5-1
j_gene: TRBJ2-7
CDR3nt: TGCGCCAGCAGCGGCCGGGGACAGGGGGCTCGGGGAGAGCAGTACTTC
CDR3aa: CASSGRGQGARGEQYF

d_gene: TRBD2
abundance: few
v_gene: TRBV12-3/TRBV12-4
j_gene: TRBJ2-5
CDR3nt: TGTGCCAGCAGTTCTGCTAGCGGGGTCCAAGAGACCCAGTACTTC
CDR3aa: CASSSASGVQETQYF

d_gene: -
abundance: -
v_gene: TRBV27
j_gene: TRBJ1-1
CDR3nt: TGTGCCAGCAGTTTATCGTTAATCACTGAAGCTTTCTTT
CDR3aa: CASSLSLITEAFF

d_gene: -
abundance: many
v_gene: TRBV3-1
j_gene: TRBJ2-1
CDR3nt: TGTGCCAGCAGCCCCCGGGGGGCCGCTGAGCAGTTCTTC
CDR3aa: CASSPRGAAEQFF

d_gene: TRBD2
abundance: -
v_gene: TRBV4-3
j_gene: TRBJ2-5
CDR3nt: TGCGCCAGCAGCCAAGTTGAGACTAGCGGGTACGAGACCCAGTACTTC
CDR3aa: CASSQVETSGYETQYF

d_gene: TRBD1
abundance: -
v_gene: TRBV7-6
j_gene: TRBJ2-1
CDR3nt: TGTGCCAGCAGCGCGGACAGGTTCGAGGAGCAGTTCTTC
CDR3aa: CASSADRFEEQFF

d_gene: -
abundance: -
v_gene: TRBV5-4
j_gene: TRBJ1-2
CDR3nt: TGTGCCAGCAGCGCTCCAGGGGACGCGATCTATGGCTACACCTTC
CDR3aa: CASSAPGDAIYGYTF

d_gene: -
abundance: few
v_gene: TRBV24-1
j_gene: TRBJ2-3
CDR3nt: TGTGCCACCAGTGATTTGAATGCTAATACGCAGTATTTT
CDR3aa: CATSDLNANTQYF

d_gene: -
abundance: many
v_gene: TRBV29-1
j_gene: TRBJ2-5
CDR3nt: TGCAGCATCTTGACAGAACCAGAGACCCAGTACTTC
CDR3aa: CSILTEPETQYF

d_gene: TRBD1
abundance: few
v_gene: TRBV4-2
j_gene: TRBJ1-2
CDR3nt: TGTGCCAGCAGCCAAGGCTCAGGGGGAATCGGCTACACCTTC
CDR3aa: CASSQGSGGIGYTF

d_gene: -
abundance: few
v_gene: TRBV5-1
j_gene: TRBJ2-7
CDR3nt: TGCGCCAGCAGTAGAACAGATTCCTCCTACGAGCAGTACTTC
CDR3aa: CASSRTDSSYEQYF

d_gene: TRBD1
abundance: -
v_gene: TRBV5-6
j_gene: TRBJ1-1
CDR3nt: TGTGCCAGCAGTGTTGGGACAGCGAACACTGAAGCTTTCTTT
CDR3aa: CASSVGTANTEAFF

d_gene: TRBD1
abundance: -
v_gene: TRBV29-1
j_gene: TRBJ2-1
CDR3nt: TGCAGCGTTGGACAGGGAAATGGTTCGGAGGAGCAGTTCTTC
CDR3aa: CSVGQGNGSEEQFF

d_gene: TRBD1
abundance: few
v_gene: TRBV5-1
j_gene: TRBJ2-2
CDR3nt: TGCGCCAGCAGCCGAGCGTCCGGGACAGGGGACACCGGGGAGCTGTTTTTT
CDR3aa: CASSRASGTGDTGELFF

d_gene: -
abundance: few
v_gene: TRBV7-8
j_gene: TRBJ2-2
CDR3nt: TGTGCCAGCAGCCAAGCATCGGGGCCGGCCGGGGAGCTGTTTTTT
CDR3aa: CASSQASGPAGELFF

d_gene: -
abundance: few
v_gene: TRBV12-3/TRBV12-4
j_gene: TRBJ2-1
CDR3nt: TGTGCCAGCATGAGATTCCCCGAGCAGTTCTTC
CDR3aa: CASMRFPEQFF

d_gene: -
abundance: many
v_gene: TRBV11-2
j_gene: TRBJ2-1
CDR3nt: TGTGCCAGCAGCTTAGGGGTAGAGGAGCAGTTCTTC
CDR3aa: CASSLGVEEQFF

d_gene: TRBD1
abundance: few
v_gene: TRBV24-1
j_gene: TRBJ2-2
CDR3nt: TGTGCCACCAGTAAGGGGGCCAACACCGGGGAGCTGTTTTTT
CDR3aa: CATSKGANTGELFF

d_gene: -
abundance: -
v_gene: TRBV24-1
j_gene: TRBJ1-2
CDR3nt: TGTGCCACCAGTGATCCACAGAGCTATGGCTACACCTTC
CDR3aa: CATSDPQSYGYTF

d_gene: TRBD2
abundance: many
v_gene: TRBV4-2
j_gene: TRBJ2-5
CDR3nt: TGTGCCAGCAGCCAAGATAGCGGGGGGGCCGAGACCCAGTACTTC
CDR3aa: CASSQDSGGAETQYF

d_gene: -
abundance: few
v_gene: TRBV28
j_gene: TRBJ2-6
CDR3nt: TGTGCCAGCAATTGGTTGAGGGCCAACGTCCTGACTTTC
CDR3aa: CASNWLRANVLTF

d_gene: -
abundance: few
v_gene: TRBV5-5
j_gene: TRBJ2-3
CDR3nt: TGTGCCAGCAGCTTGGATTCAGATACGCAGTATTTT
CDR3aa: CASSLDSDTQYF

d_gene: TRBD1
abundance: -
v_gene: TRBV19
j_gene: TRBJ1-4
CDR3nt: TGTGCCACTCGCATCCGGGACAGGGTGGGCGAAAAACTGTTTTTT
CDR3aa: CATRIRDRVGEKLFF

d_gene: TRBD1
abundance: -
v_gene: TRBV9
j_gene: TRBJ2-7
CDR3nt: TGTGCCAGCAGCGTAGGAGGGACAGGGATGACCTACGAGCAGTACTTC
CDR3aa: CASSVGGTGMTYEQYF

d_gene: -
abundance: -
v_gene: TRBV29-1
j_gene: TRBJ1-1
CDR3nt: TGCAGCGGCTCACCCTGGACAATCAACACTGAAGCTTTCTTT
CDR3aa: CSGSPWTINTEAFF

d_gene: -
abundance: many
v_gene: TRBV5-1
j_gene: TRBJ1-1
CDR3nt: TGCGCCAGCAGCTTGGTACAGACGCTGGGGGCTTTCTTT
CDR3aa: CASSLVQTLGAFF

d_gene: TRBD1
abundance: -
v_gene: TRBV29-1
j_gene: TRBJ2-7
CDR3nt: TGCAGCGTTGACGCCGGACAGGGGGCTCCCTACGAGCAGTACTTC
CDR3aa: CSVDAGQGAPYEQYF

d_gene: TRBD2
abundance: -
v_gene: TRBV7-2
j_gene: TRBJ2-2
CDR3nt: TGTGCCAGCAGCTTGAGTGGACTAGCGAGGCGGGAGCTGTTTTTT
CDR3aa: CASSLSGLARRELFF

d_gene: -
abundance: -
v_gene: TRBV4-3
j_gene: TRBJ2-1
CDR3nt: TGCGCCAGCAGCCAAGCTATAACGGATGAGCAGTTCTTC
CDR3aa: CASSQAITDEQFF

d_gene: -
abundance: -
v_gene: TRBV2
j_gene: TRBJ2-7
CDR3nt: TGTGCCAGCAGTTGGACAGAGCTCTACGAGCAGTACTTC
CDR3aa: CASSWTELYEQYF

d_gene: -
abundance: -
v_gene: TRBV6-1
j_gene: TRBJ1-2
CDR3nt: TGTGCCAGCAAAAGACCGACAGCCGGGGGTGATTACACCTTC
CDR3aa: CASKRPTAGGDYTF